A selection of T cell receptor beta chains follows, all from one sample in a study of low-dose radiotherapy and immunotherapy resistance in tumors. TCRdb independently ran MiXCR on the reads; one entry per CDR3 protein. In the table there are 64,000 or so distinct CDR3 sequences, more than 20% of which are singletons. Sample: PBMCs, taken before treatment. The receptors shown here come from a male donor with rectosigmoid adenocarcinoma. The CDR3 runs from the conserved cysteine through the conserved F or W. The D gene is left open where the match is weak. Only some rows state a clone size, as once, few, many or a class for expanded clones.

cdr3_length	d_call	v_call	j_call	clone_size	cdr3_nt	cdr3_aa
14	.	TRBV18	TRBJ2-3	once	TGTGCCAGCTCACCCGGACTGAGCACAGATACGCAGTATTTT	CASSPGLSTDTQYF
14	.	TRBV11-2	TRBJ1-5	many	TGTGCCAGCAGCTTGGAACCGATCAATCAGCCCCAGCATTTT	CASSLEPINQPQHF
15	.	TRBV10-3	TRBJ1-5	.	TGTGCCATCAGTGAGTCCGGGATTAGCAATCAGCCCCAGCATTTT	CAISESGISNQPQHF
18	TRBD2	TRBV6-2/TRBV6-3	TRBJ2-7	medium-sized	TGTGCCAGCAGTTCACCCATGTCCGGGACTAGCGTCGACTACGAGCAGTACTTC	CASSSPMSGTSVDYEQYF
14	.	TRBV28	TRBJ2-7	.	TGTGCCAGCAGTCCTGGCCGGGCGGTGGGGGAGCAGTACTTC	CASSPGRAVGEQYF
16	TRBD1	TRBV4-3	TRBJ2-3	few	TGCGCCAGCAGCCAAGATCTGTCAGGGGGCGCAGATACGCAGTATTTT	CASSQDLSGGADTQYF
14	.	TRBV25-1	TRBJ2-5	.	TGTGCCAGCAAGCTGCTACCCTCGCAGGGGACCCAGTACTTC	CASKLLPSQGTQYF
16	.	TRBV6-6	TRBJ1-5	many	TGTGCCAGCAGTTACTCATGGGGAGTGGGGGATCAGCCCCAGCATTTT	CASSYSWGVGDQPQHF
17	.	TRBV6-1	TRBJ1-5	many	TGTGCCAGCAGCCCAATCCGGGGGAAGTATAGCAATCAGCCCCAGCATTTT	CASSPIRGKYSNQPQHF
11	.	TRBV19	TRBJ2-1	many	TGTGCCAGTAGTATTTCATATGAGCAGTTCTTC	CASSISYEQFF
14	.	TRBV28	TRBJ2-5	many	TGTGCCAGCAGTAGACAGGTTCGGCCAGAGACCCAGTACTTC	CASSRQVRPETQYF
14	.	TRBV28	TRBJ1-5	many	TGTGCCAGTACCCTGGCGGGTCTTGTATCGCCCCAGCATTTT	CASTLAGLVSPQHF
13	TRBD1	TRBV27	TRBJ2-5	many	TGTGCCAGCAGCCCAGGGGGCTGGGAGACCCAGTACTTC	CASSPGGWETQYF
15	TRBD1	TRBV9	TRBJ2-2	.	TGTGCCAGCAGCGTAGAGGGGGCGCGGACCGGGGAGCTGTTTTTT	CASSVEGARTGELFF
13	.	TRBV28	TRBJ2-3	.	TGTGCCAGCAGGCGGAGGGGGGCAGATACGCAGTATTTT	CASRRRGADTQYF
13	.	TRBV5-1	TRBJ2-5	once	TGCGCCAGCAGCTCCAGACCGGACGGCCTCCAGTACTTC	CASSSRPDGLQYF
14	.	TRBV5-5	TRBJ2-6	many	TGTGCCAGCAGCTTATGGGGAGGGGCCAACGTCCTGACTTTC	CASSLWGGANVLTF
13	TRBD2	TRBV29-1	TRBJ2-1	.	TGCAGCGTTGAAGGGACTAGCGTTAATGAGCAGTTCTTC	CSVEGTSVNEQFF
14	.	TRBV12-3/TRBV12-4	TRBJ1-1	many	TGTGCCAGCAGTTTAAGCGGAGGAAACACTGAAGCTTTCTTT	CASSLSGGNTEAFF
16	.	TRBV28	TRBJ1-1	many	TGTGCCAGCACGCGTTGGGCAGGAGACATGAACACTGAAGCTTTCTTT	CASTRWAGDMNTEAFF
20	TRBD1	TRBV6-5	TRBJ2-2	.	TGTACCAGCAGTTACTCGACAGGGCCGCGGACGATACGGAACAGCGGGGAGCTGTTTTTT	CTSSYSTGPRTIRNSGELFF
16	.	TRBV10-3	TRBJ2-7	many	TGTGCCATCAGTGAGTCTATTTTCAGTTCATCCTACGAGCAGTACTTC	CAISESIFSSSYEQYF
19	TRBD2	TRBV19	TRBJ2-3	.	TGTGCCAGTAGTACGAACCCACCACTGACTAGCGGGGGGCCTCTTAAGCAGTATTTT	CASSTNPPLTSGGPLKQYF
15	.	TRBV28	TRBJ2-7	.	TGTGCCAGCAGTGCTAAAAGCCAGGGAGCCTACGAGCAGTACTTC	CASSAKSQGAYEQYF
15	TRBD2	TRBV2	TRBJ2-3	.	TGTGCCAGCAGCGGACTAGCGGGGTGGACAGATACGCAGTATTTT	CASSGLAGWTDTQYF
20	TRBD2	TRBV12-5	TRBJ2-1	many	TGTGCTAGTGCCATGATCCCCCTAGCGGGAGGCCTAACGGCCTACAATGAGCAGTTCTTC	CASAMIPLAGGLTAYNEQFF
15	.	TRBV19	TRBJ1-2	many	TGTGCCAGTAGTATAGATCCCGACAGCGTCCTCGACTACACCTTC	CASSIDPDSVLDYTF
13	.	TRBV5-1	TRBJ2-7	many	TGCGCCAGGCAAAGGGGACCCCTCAACGAGCAGTACTTC	CARQRGPLNEQYF
15	TRBD2	TRBV18	TRBJ2-1	.	TGTGCCAGCTCAAAATTGCGGGAGGGCCTAGATGAGCAGTTCTTC	CASSKLREGLDEQFF
18	TRBD1	TRBV20-1	TRBJ2-6	.	TGCAGTGCTAGAGTTAGAGGGGGGACAGGGAGTGGGGCCAACGTCCTGACTTTC	CSARVRGGTGSGANVLTF
13	.	TRBV4-1	TRBJ2-1	once	TGCGCCAGCAGCCAAAACAGTTACAATGAGCAGTTCTTC	CASSQNSYNEQFF
13	.	TRBV27	TRBJ2-2	many	TGTGCCAGCAGTTTTCTGGCCACCGGGGAGCTGTTTTTT	CASSFLATGELFF
13	.	TRBV12-5	TRBJ2-1	many	TGTGCTAGTGGCTTGCCTCCCCAGACAGAGCAGTTCTTC	CASGLPPQTEQFF
18	TRBD1	TRBV7-9	TRBJ2-5	many	TGTGCCAGCAGCTCCCCCCGGGACAGGACTTGGTTTGAGGAGACCCAGTACTTC	CASSSPRDRTWFEETQYF
15	.	TRBV7-9	TRBJ2-3	many	TGTGCCAGCAGCTTTCGGCCGACTAGCACAGATACGCAGTATTTT	CASSFRPTSTDTQYF
12	.	TRBV7-2	TRBJ2-1	.	TGTGCCAGCAGCTTAGTGGATTATGAGCAGTTCTTC	CASSLVDYEQFF
13	.	TRBV6-6	TRBJ2-6	many	TGTGCCAGCGATCCCTCTGGGGCCAACGTCCTGACTTTC	CASDPSGANVLTF
14	.	TRBV7-2	TRBJ2-7	many	TGTGCCAGCAGCTCTCAGGGCAGCTCCTACGAGCAGTACTTC	CASSSQGSSYEQYF
14	TRBD1	TRBV5-1	TRBJ1-2	many	TGCGCCAGCAGTTCGGGGACAGGGGCCTATGGCTACACCTTC	CASSSGTGAYGYTF
16	TRBD2	TRBV7-8	TRBJ2-1	many	TGTGCCAGCAGCCCCTCGCGGACTAGCGGTAACAATGAGCAGTTCTTC	CASSPSRTSGNNEQFF
11	.	TRBV30	TRBJ2-7	many	TGTGCCTGGAGTGTGGGTAGTGGAAAGTACTTC	CAWSVGSGKYF
16	.	TRBV4-2	TRBJ2-2	many	TGTGCCAGCAGCCAAGCCCAGAGCGCGAACACCGGGGAGCTGTTTTTT	CASSQAQSANTGELFF
11	TRBD2	TRBV11-2	TRBJ2-1	many	TGTGCCTCACACGGGGGGAATGAGCAGTTCTTC	CASHGGNEQFF
17	.	TRBV27	TRBJ2-6	many	TGTGCCAGCAGTTTGTCGGCGGGCCGCTCTGGGGCCAACGTCCTGACTTTC	CASSLSAGRSGANVLTF
15	.	TRBV9	TRBJ1-2	.	TGTGCCAGCAGCGTAGGTGGACAGTACGAGTATGGCTACATCTTC	CASSVGGQYEYGYIF
13	.	TRBV2	TRBJ1-2	many	TGTGCCAGCAGTCGAGCTGGGAACTATGGCTACACCTTC	CASSRAGNYGYTF
13	.	TRBV6-5	TRBJ2-3	.	TGTGCCAGCAGTTACTCGATTCGGGATACGCAGTATTTT	CASSYSIRDTQYF